This T cell receptor (beta chain) emerged from a study of blood T cells in healthy people across ages. With a J-beta primer mix and a sample-barcoded 5' primer, a second PCR ran about 7 to 12 cycles. TCRdb itself ran the 5' RACE reads through MiXCR, one entry per CDR3 protein. The profile covers roughly 790,000 distinct CDR3 sequences, with more than 40% appearing a single time and approximately 22% taken by the ten largest. Aged roughly 6 to 95, donors were systemically healthy Caucasians from Russia. Looked up from germline, CDR1 is KGHSH and CDR2 is LQKENI. Trimming took off 4 bases at V and 1 base at J, with 10 bases between the two ends. CDR3 size: 14 residues.

This TCR came from a woman in her fifties or sixties in good health. The J gene is TRBJ2-5, the V gene TRBV18, with no clear D. The material sequenced was blood. CDR3 residues: CASSRALTQETQYF. DNA for the CDR3: TGTGCCAGCTCACGGGCGCTCACCCAAGAGACCCAGTACTTC. The complete variable domain, with remaining parts taken from reference TRBV18 and TRBJ2-5, reads NAGVMQNPRHLVRRRGQEARLRCSPMKGHSHVYWYRQLPEEGLKFMVYLQKENIIDESGMPKERFSAEFPKEGPSILRIQQVVRGDSAAYFCASSRALTQETQYFGPGTRLLVL.